This TCR beta chain came from a study of T-cell reconstitution after alpha-beta-depleted transplantation in children (dated by TCRdb to 2016 to 2017). Regarding the study in general: Using TCR repertoire profiling, the study followed T-cell immune reconstitution in a quantitative way in children after TCRalphabeta/CD19-depleted allogeneic hematopoietic cell transplantation. Summary of the overall study and its limitations: Hyperexpanded clone frequencies declined over subsequent months; after one year, T-cell counts and TCRbeta diversity were mostly attributed to newly produced T cells. Apparently early alphabetaT-cell count recovery about two months after transplant reportedly relied on only several hundred rapidly expanded clones derived from non-depleted graft cells. In some patients, the high TCRbeta diversity seen at day 60 was put down to recipient T cells and intrathymic progenitors that had survived conditioning.

The library was made by PCR. Instrument on record: Illumina HiSeq 2500. TCR libraries were prepared with molecular barcoding, using unique molecular identifiers to normalize TCRbeta repertoire quantification. The public sequencing data were trimmed at Q25 with fastp and processed into clonotypes with MiXCR by TCRdb, which kept only in-frame beta chains. When rows share a CDR3 protein, they turn into one entry using the most common DNA and genes. Within this sample are around 76,000 distinct CDR3 sequences, with about a sixth of them counted one time only. 50% to 65% of the sample is taken by the ten largest. In light of the paper, this sample's treatment or condition label describes: allogeneic hematopoietic cell transplantation with graft depleted of TCRalphabeta T cells and CD19 B cells. The transplant recipients were children given TCRalphabeta/CD19-depleted allogeneic hematopoietic cell grafts.

Regarding this clonotype: The specificity of this receptor is unknown. One base away there is no much larger clone; base qualities are not given.

V loses 0 bases, J loses 1 base, and the germline ends lie 6 bases apart. Its CDR3 holds 14 amino acids, cysteine through phenylalanine. Only the CDR3 DNA is retained, 42 bases long and in frame from the first base. The germline V gene yields KGHSH for CDR1 and LQKENI for CDR2. The sample was PBMCs, mostly from graft donor cells, taken 360 days after TCRalphabeta/CD19-depleted stem cell transplant. The TCR comes from a male patient aged 2 to 10 who had a stem cell transplant for acute lymphoblastic leukemia, so the T cells may come from the graft donor. The V and J segments used are TRBV18 and TRBJ2-5, with the D segment identity uncertain. Read as DNA, the sequence is TGTGCCAGCTCACCACCGGGGTCCCAAGAGACCCAGTACTTC. The encoded protein is CASSPPGSQETQYF.